This entry lists 12 T cell receptor beta chains sequenced from one sample in a study of cytomegalovirus exposure and HLA in healthy donors (dated by TCRdb to about 2017). The library was obtained by the immunoSEQ multiplex PCR assay. For the multiplex PCR, a mixture combining 60 forward primers for TCR Vbeta segments and 13 reverse primers for TCR Jbeta segments was used. This is the immuneACCESS table as TCRdb keeps it, with only in-frame sequences that have V and J called. A part of the clones is gone; compared with another copy, unresolved V genes explain less than half, and the rest is unexplained. The sample table holds 35,000 to 50,000 clones. The ten largest clonotypes hold about 8% of the sample. The sample was PBMCs. These receptors were obtained from a male donor in good health and CMV-seronegative.

The rearrangement uses TRBV19 and TRBJ2-7; TRBD2 matches at 11 bases. V lost 2 bases and J lost 0; bases outside the gene matches: 9. Germline loops: CDR1 LNHDA, CDR2 SQIVND (reference sequence). The CDR3 runs 18 residues. CDR3 in amino acids: CASSIPGLAVFSSYEQYF. Here the CDR3 DNA reads TGTGCCAGTAGTATACCGGGACTAGCGGTTTTCAGCTCCTACGAGCAGTACTTC.

This chain connects TRBV7-2 to TRBJ2-3; TRBD2 matches at 13 bases. The CDR3 covers 19 residues. Trimming cost V 4 bases and J 5 bases; bases outside gene matches: 15. Germline-derived CDR1 and CDR2 are SGHTA and FQGNSA. The CDR3 DNA sequence: TGTGCCAGCAGCTCCATTTGGGACAGCGGACTAGCGGGAGTAGATACGCAGTATTTT. Translation gives CASSSIWDSGLAGVDTQYF.

The chain couples TRBV7-9 to TRBJ1-2; D unclear. The CDR3 loop spans 12 amino acids. Germline loops: CDR1 SEHNR, CDR2 FQNEAQ (reference sequence). V was shortened by 0 bases and J by 6 bases, with 5 bases between the two germline ends. CDR3 in amino acids: CASSLARNGYTF. CDR3 nucleotides: TGTGCCAGCAGCTTAGCGAGGAATGGCTACACCTTC.

Written as DNA, the CDR3 is TGCAGCGTTACACGGCGGGGGGAAACCTACGAGCAGTACTTC. Protein product: CSVTRRGETYEQYF. The V and J genes are TRBV29-1 and TRBJ2-5; 8 positions agree with TRBD2. The J call is doubtful: the DNA matches TRBJ2-7 better. The germline V gene has CDR1 SQVTM and CDR2 ANQGSEA. There are 14 residues in the CDR3.

The rearrangement uses TRBV7-2 and TRBJ1-4, with TRBD1 matching over 7 bases. The germline V gene has CDR1 SGHTA and CDR2 FQGNSA. J gave up 8 bases and V 3 bases, and 9 bases lay outside the gene matches. The CDR3 has 15 residues. CDR3 residues: CASSLEGASGEKLFF. The CDR3 nucleotides read TGTGCCAGCAGCTTGGAGGGGGCCTCAGGGGAAAAACTGTTTTTT.

The V and J genes are TRBV10-2 and TRBJ2-2; D call uncertain. This CDR3 has 14 residues. The germline V and J ends were trimmed by 2 bases and 1 base, with 5 bases remaining between them. The germline V gene has CDR1 WSHSY and CDR2 SAAADI. CDR3 in amino acids: CASSEDWNTGELFF. The CDR3 nucleotides read TGCGCCAGCAGTGAGGACTGGAACACCGGGGAGCTGTTTTTT.

The chain is built from TRBV19 and TRBJ1-1, with 8 positions matching TRBD1. CDR3 length equals 15 residues. The junction had 6 bases not matched to a gene; V was cut back by 5 bases and J by 1 base. Germline lookup yields CDR1 LNHDA and CDR2 SQIVND (reference sequence). The CDR3 spells CASSPHDRGNTEAFF. The CDR3 bases are TGTGCCAGTAGTCCGCACGACAGGGGGAACACTGAAGCTTTCTTT.

The chain has TRBV5-1 and TRBJ1-1, with TRBD1 matching over 7 bases. V gave up 4 bases and J gave up 7 bases; unmatched junction bases: 13. CDR1 and CDR2 from the germline V gene are SGHRS and YFSETQ. The CDR3 covers 15 residues. CDR3 sequence (DNA): TGCGCCAGCAGCGAACAAACAGGGGCGAACCTTGAAGCTTTCTTT. Its protein is CASSEQTGANLEAFF.

The gene calls are TRBV7-2 and TRBJ1-2; TRBD1 might be the D (5 bases). V shed 2 bases and J shed 5 bases, with 18 bases lying between them. The CDR3 has 16 residues. CDR1 SGHTA and CDR2 FQGNSA come from the germline V gene. Written as DNA, the CDR3 is TGTGCCAGCAGCTTAACGGCGGGGCAGGGTGGATATGGCTACACCTTC. This translates into CASSLTAGQGGYGYTF.

This chain connects TRBV19 to TRBJ1-6; 9 bases map to TRBD1. Losses at the gene ends were 2 bases for V and 6 bases for J; bases not matched to a gene: 14. Germline lookup yields CDR1 LNHDA and CDR2 SQIVND (reference sequence). This CDR3 is 19 amino acids long. The chain's CDR3 is CASSIKEGTGSASNSPLHF. The CDR3 DNA sequence: TGTGCCAGTAGTATAAAGGAAGGGACAGGGTCTGCCTCTAATTCACCCCTCCACTTT.

The CDR3 region is CASSELVTELFF. The CDR3 DNA is TGTGCCAGCAGTGAGCTCGTAACGGAACTGTTTTTT. The gene calls are TRBV2 and TRBJ1-4; D uncertain. V lost 3 bases and J 12 bases, leaving 11 bases between the germline ends. Germline CDR1 is SNHLY and CDR2 is FYNNEI. The CDR3 is 12 amino acids.

The V and J genes are TRBV27 and TRBJ2-3; 7 positions agree with TRBD2. Per germline, CDR1 MNHEY and CDR2 SMNVEV (reference sequence). V lost 8 bases, J lost 0 bases, and 8 bases stayed unmatched. The length of the CDR3 is 15 residues. CDR3: CASGRAGVSTDTQYF. DNA of the CDR3: TGTGCCAGCGGCCGGGCGGGGGTGAGCACAGATACGCAGTATTTT.